This T cell receptor (beta chain) comes out of a study of T cell repertoires in cytomegalovirus infection. Study details: Both a matching HLA type and CMV infection were indicated by public TCR beta signatures. Points from the study as a whole: Adding up the frequency of public TCR beta families identified people who carried CMV plus the relevant HLA. Clonotypes of TCR beta that were HLA-C-restricted and CMV-specific dominated the ex vivo response.

This clonotype was seen at least ten times. Antigen: not known. The CDR3 is 13 residues long. CDR1 is SGHTA, CDR2 FQGNSA, per germline. V was pared by 5 bases and J by 8 bases, with 13 bases between. TCRdb processed the reads anew with MiXCR; each CDR3 protein has one entry. Of fewer than 200,000 distinct CDR3 sequences in the sample, about 21% were seen once. The chain is built from TRBV7-2 and TRBJ2-4; D is perhaps TRBD2 (6 bases). Sequenced: PBMCs. This TCR came from a human donor in good health (CMV status not recorded). Some clones in this sample may be carry-over from other donors' samples. The DNA of the CDR3 is TGTGCCAGCAGCCCCCGGACGGGGGACATTCAGTACTTC. Protein sequence: CASSPRTGDIQYF.